A selection of T cell receptor beta chains follows, all from one sample in a study of T cell changes during pregnancy in multiple sclerosis. Only in-frame clones appear in the TCRdb table, and some are missing; sequencing was by immunoSEQ multiplex PCR. The profile covers roughly 27,000 clones, with 70% to 90% appearing a single time and just over 8% taken by the ten largest. Specimen: CD8+ T cells from peripheral blood mononuclear cells, collected after pregnancy. Receptor source: a female donor with multiple sclerosis, enrolled in a pregnancy study. Each CDR3 is given with its conserved first and last residue. The D gene is left open where the match is weak. Expanded clones get a size class; other rows say once, few or many, or leave the size out.

j_call | clone_size | cdr3_length | v_call | d_call | cdr3_aa | cdr3_nt
TRBJ2-5 | once | 15 | TRBV7-7 | NA | CASSLVHQGWETQYF | TGTGCTAGCAGCTTAGTTCATCAGGGCTGGGAGACCCAGTACTTC
TRBJ1-1 | NA | 14 | TRBV7-2 | TRBD1 | CASSLGQGAIEAFF | TGTGCCAGCAGCTTAGGACAGGGGGCGATTGAAGCTTTCTTT
TRBJ1-2 | NA | 12 | TRBV2 | TRBD1 | CASSVQGNGYTF | TGTGCCAGCAGCGTACAGGGGAATGGCTACACCTTC
TRBJ2-5 | many | 15 | TRBV6-1 | TRBD2 | CASSEMAGGLETQYF | TGTGCCAGCAGTGAAATGGCGGGGGGGCTGGAGACCCAGTACTTC
TRBJ1-6 | NA | 15 | TRBV5-1 | NA | CASSYSVGGGSPLHF | TGCGCCAGCAGCTACTCTGTGGGAGGAGGATCACCCCTCCACTTT
TRBJ2-1 | NA | 15 | TRBV4-1 | TRBD2 | CASSQDSSGYNEQFF | TGCGCCAGCAGCCAAGATTCTAGCGGGTACAATGAGCAGTTCTTC
TRBJ2-7 | NA | 16 | TRBV15 | TRBD1 | CATSRGVGQGAHEQYF | TGTGCCACCAGCAGAGGGGTTGGACAGGGGGCCCACGAGCAGTACTTC
TRBJ1-1 | NA | 15 | TRBV19 | TRBD1 | CASSIDRQGNTEAFF | TGTGCCAGTAGTATAGACCGACAGGGAAACACTGAAGCTTTCTTT
TRBJ1-4 | once | 16 | TRBV5-6 | TRBD1 | CASSTQGAGKNEKLFF | TGTGCCAGCAGCACGCAGGGGGCTGGAAAGAATGAAAAACTGTTTTTT
TRBJ1-3 | once | 14 | TRBV28 | NA | CASSLDSSGNTIYF | TGTGCCAGCAGTTTGGACAGCTCTGGAAACACCATATATTTT
TRBJ2-2 | NA | 14 | TRBV6-5 | NA | CASSYEVGTGELFF | TGTGCCAGCAGTTACGAGGTGGGCACCGGGGAGCTGTTTTTT
TRBJ2-1 | NA | 16 | TRBV9 | NA | CASSEGVSAGYNEQFF | TGTGCCAGCAGCGAGGGCGTCTCAGCGGGCTACAATGAGCAGTTCTTC
TRBJ1-6 | NA | 15 | TRBV5-5 | TRBD1 | CASSLTGQGRSPLHF | TGTGCCAGCAGCTTGACCGGACAGGGTAGGTCACCCCTCCACTTT
TRBJ2-3 | NA | 17 | TRBV4-2 | TRBD2 | CASSQDDLAGSRDTQYF | TGTGCCAGCAGCCAAGATGACCTAGCGGGGTCAAGAGATACGCAGTATTTT
TRBJ2-2 | NA | 13 | TRBV7-3 | NA | CASSSLGAGELFF | TGTGCCAGCAGCTCTCTAGGGGCCGGGGAGCTGTTTTTT
TRBJ1-1 | NA | 17 | TRBV5-4 | TRBD1 | CASRQGDRGRRGTEAFF | TGTGCCAGCAGACAGGGGGACAGGGGGCGCCGGGGCACTGAAGCTTTCTTT
TRBJ1-3 | NA | 16 | TRBV7-9 | NA | CASSFAGPPLGNTIYF | TGTGCCAGCAGCTTCGCGGGGCCACCCTTAGGAAACACCATATATTTT
TRBJ1-2 | NA | 17 | TRBV5-5 | NA | CASSLVAGRAGSYGYTF | TGTGCCAGCAGCTTGGTGGCCGGACGGGCAGGGTCCTATGGCTACACCTTC
TRBJ2-1 | NA | 15 | TRBV19 | TRBD2 | CASSRLAGTYNEQFF | TGTGCCAGTAGTAGACTAGCGGGGACCTACAATGAGCAGTTCTTC
TRBJ1-3 | NA | 17 | TRBV27 | TRBD1 | CASSLVGTGYSGNTIYF | TGTGCCAGCAGTTTGGTCGGGACAGGATACTCTGGAAACACCATATATTTT
TRBJ1-1 | once | 13 | TRBV6-4 | NA | CASSGEENTEAFF | TGTGCCAGCAGTGGAGAAGAGAACACTGAAGCTTTCTTT
TRBJ2-3 | NA | 18 | TRBV18 | NA | CASSLVDHGVAPSDTQYF | TGTGCCAGCTCACTGGTCGACCACGGCGTAGCTCCATCAGATACGCAGTATTTT
TRBJ1-1 | NA | 14 | TRBV14 | NA | CASSQGAANTEAFF | TGTGCCAGCAGCCAAGGGGCCGCGAACACTGAAGCTTTCTTT
TRBJ2-1 | NA | 13 | TRBV7-2 | NA | CASSLVVRGEQFF | TGTGCCAGCAGCTTAGTGGTAAGGGGTGAGCAGTTCTTC
TRBJ2-3 | NA | 11 | TRBV20-1 | NA | CSARIFGTQYF | TGCAGTGCTAGGATTTTCGGTACGCAGTATTTT
TRBJ2-1 | once | 18 | TRBV7-8 | TRBD2 | CASSTRLAGLSSYNEQFF | TGTGCCAGCAGCACCCGACTAGCGGGGCTTAGCTCCTACAATGAGCAGTTCTTC